This TCR beta chain was recovered during a study of cytomegalovirus exposure and HLA in healthy donors. Study in general: Counted in an early data release were tens of millions of unique TCRs from HLA-typed donors. Findings of the study overall: In a later analysis, parvovirus B19, influenza, CMV and Epstein-Barr virus appeared linked to several top co-occurrence clusters. Most TCR sequences proved rare, with some public TCRs found in many donors.

The CDR3 totals 17 residues. Per germline, CDR1 SEHNR and CDR2 FQNEAQ (reference sequence). PCR amplification relied on 60 Vbeta primers (plus 13 Jbeta primers). The data were produced by immunoSEQ multiplex PCR, yet TCRdb's version contains in-frame clones alone and is incomplete. This repertoire shows about 150,000 clones, 75% to 80% found once; its top ten account for roughly 0.69%. For this clone: The antigen remains undetermined. Germline is not matched at one junction end, which may reflect a read error.

J is TRBJ1-1 and V is TRBV7-9; TRBD1 is a possible D gene (5 bases). This receptor was identified in a male donor in good health and CMV-seronegative. The specimen was PBMCs. The CDR3: CSSSLHRPSIMNTEAFF. The CDR3 DNA follows: TGTTCCAGCAGCTTACACAGGCCCTCTATTATGAACACTGAAGCTTTCTTT.